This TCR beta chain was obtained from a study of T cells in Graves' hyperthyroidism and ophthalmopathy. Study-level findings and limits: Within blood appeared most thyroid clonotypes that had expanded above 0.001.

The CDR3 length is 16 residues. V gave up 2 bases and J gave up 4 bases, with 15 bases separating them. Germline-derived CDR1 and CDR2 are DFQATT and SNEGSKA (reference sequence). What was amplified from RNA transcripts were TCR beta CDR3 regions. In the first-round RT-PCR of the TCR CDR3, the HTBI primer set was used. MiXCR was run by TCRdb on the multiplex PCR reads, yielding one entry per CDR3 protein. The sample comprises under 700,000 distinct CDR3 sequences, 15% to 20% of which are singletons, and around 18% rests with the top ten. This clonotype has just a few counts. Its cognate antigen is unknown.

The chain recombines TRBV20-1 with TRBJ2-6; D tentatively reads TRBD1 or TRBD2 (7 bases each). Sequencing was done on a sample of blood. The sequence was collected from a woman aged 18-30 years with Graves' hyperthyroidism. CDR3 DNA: TGCAGTGCTAGATCAGGGGGAGGGTTGGGGGCCAACGTCCTGACTTTC. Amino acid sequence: CSARSGGGLGANVLTF.